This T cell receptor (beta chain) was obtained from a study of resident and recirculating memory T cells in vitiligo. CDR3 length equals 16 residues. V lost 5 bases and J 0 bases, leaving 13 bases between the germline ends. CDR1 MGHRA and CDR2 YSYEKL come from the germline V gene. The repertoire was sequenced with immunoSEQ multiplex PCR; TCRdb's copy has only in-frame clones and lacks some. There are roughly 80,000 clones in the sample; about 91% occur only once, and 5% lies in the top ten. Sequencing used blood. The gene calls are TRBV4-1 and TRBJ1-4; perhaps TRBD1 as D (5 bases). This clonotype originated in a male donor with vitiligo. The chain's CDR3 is CASSTRRDPTNEKLFF. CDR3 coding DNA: TGCGCCAGCAGCACCCGGCGGGACCCAACTAATGAAAAACTGTTTTTT.